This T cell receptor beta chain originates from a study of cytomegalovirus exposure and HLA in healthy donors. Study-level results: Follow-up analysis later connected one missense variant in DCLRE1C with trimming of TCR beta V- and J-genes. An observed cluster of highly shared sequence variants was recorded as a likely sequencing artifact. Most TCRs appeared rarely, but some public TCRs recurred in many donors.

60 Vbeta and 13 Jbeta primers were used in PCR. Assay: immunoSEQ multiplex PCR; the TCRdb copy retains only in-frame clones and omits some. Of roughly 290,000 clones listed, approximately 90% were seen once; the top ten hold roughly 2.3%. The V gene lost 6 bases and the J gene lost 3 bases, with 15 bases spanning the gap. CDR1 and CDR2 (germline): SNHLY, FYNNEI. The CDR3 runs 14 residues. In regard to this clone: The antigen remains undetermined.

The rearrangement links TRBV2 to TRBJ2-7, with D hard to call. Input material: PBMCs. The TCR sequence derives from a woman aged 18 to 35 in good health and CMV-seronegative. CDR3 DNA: TGTGCCAGCAGCTTGGCCCTCTTGTACTACGAGCAGTACTTC. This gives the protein CASSLALLYYEQYF.